These T cell receptor beta chains were read from a single sample in a study of cytomegalovirus exposure and HLA in healthy donors. TCRdb's table, derived via immunoSEQ multiplex PCR, lists solely in-frame clones and lacks some. This table holds over 120,000 clones, 65% to 85% found once. Sequencing input: PBMCs. These TCRs come from a man over 45 in good health and CMV-seronegative. Each CDR3 is given with its conserved first and last residue. D genes are given only for firm matches. Rows give clone size only sometimes, using once, few, many, or a class for an expanded clone.

J	V	D	size	DNA	CDR3
TRBJ1-5	TRBV27	NA	NA	TGTGCCAGCAGCCCGGGGTATAATCAGCCCCAGCATTTT	CASSPGYNQPQHF
TRBJ2-7	TRBV18	NA	NA	TGTGCCAGCTCACCACCGAGCAGGTTCGAGCAGTACTTC	CASSPPSRFEQYF
TRBJ2-2	TRBV28	NA	NA	TGTGCCAGCACCCTCAATCCGGGCACCGGGGAGCTGTTTTTT	CASTLNPGTGELFF
TRBJ2-7	TRBV29-1	NA	NA	TGCAGCGTACGCGACAACAGGGTCCTCGAGCAGTACTTC	CSVRDNRVLEQYF
TRBJ1-1	TRBV30	TRBD1	NA	TGTGCCTGGGGAGGGGGGACGTATTCGACAGGGGGAGCTTTCTTT	CAWGGGTYSTGGAFF
TRBJ1-5	TRBV7-9	NA	NA	TGTGCCAGCAGCTTAGAATATAGCAATCAGCCCCAGCATTTT	CASSLEYSNQPQHF
TRBJ1-2	TRBV7-9	NA	few	TGTGCCAGCAGCTTAGACAGGGCAGCTGGCTACACCTTC	CASSLDRAAGYTF
TRBJ1-1	TRBV7-3	TRBD1	NA	TGTGCCAGCAGCTCTTGGACAGGGCGGGACACTGAAGCTTTCTTT	CASSSWTGRDTEAFF
TRBJ1-2	TRBV14	NA	NA	TGTGCCAGCAGCAACCCCCAGGGTCGTGGCTACACCTTC	CASSNPQGRGYTF
TRBJ2-7	TRBV6-1	NA	NA	TGTGCCAGCTCCGTGGGTGGAGGAGGTTCCTACGAGCAGTACTTC	CASSVGGGGSYEQYF
TRBJ1-6	TRBV28	NA	NA	TGTGCCAGCAGTTCTGTTAATCGGCGGGGGGGACCCCATTCACCCCTCCACTTT	CASSSVNRRGGPHSPLHF
TRBJ1-5	TRBV28	NA	NA	TGTGCCAGCAGTCTCCGAACAGGGTCAGGTAATCAGCCCCAGCATTTT	CASSLRTGSGNQPQHF
TRBJ1-2	TRBV11-2	NA	few	TGTGCCAGCAGCCCCCAGGGGACCCTCTATGGCTACACCTTC	CASSPQGTLYGYTF